This TCR beta chain is drawn from a study of T-cell reconstitution after alpha-beta-depleted transplantation in children. It was with unique molecular identifiers that the TCRbeta library was prepared. TCRdb re-called the PCR reads through MiXCR, storing one row per CDR3 protein. The sample holds some 240,000 distinct CDR3 sequences, approximately 9.9% seen once. This clonotype was seen repeatedly, ten times or more. The sequence was obtained from a human donor who donated a stem cell graft to a child with SCID. Here the sequenced sample was PBMCs from the stem cell graft donor, taken from the stem cell graft.

The CDR3 DNA reads as TGCGCCAGCAGCCAGACAGGGGGCGGGCAGTATGGCTACACCTTC. It specifies CASSQTGGGQYGYTF. The gene calls are TRBV4-1 and TRBJ1-2; 10 bases match TRBD1. The CDR3 length is 15 residues. The germline CDR1 and CDR2 sequences are MGHRA and YSYEKL. The V segment lost 3 bases and the J segment 5 bases; nucleotides outside the gene matches: 6.